Reported below is one TCR beta chain. This specimen includes other DNA sequences encoding the same CDR3. V was shortened by 8 bases and J by 1 base, with 5 bases between the two germline ends. Germline assignment: CDR1 SNHLY and CDR2 FYNNEI. The CDR3 contains 11 residues. Once RNA had been extracted, it was reverse transcribed into cDNA to act as the sequencing template. Repertoires were generated with immunoSEQ multiplex PCR, while TCRdb's copy carries only in-frame clones and drops some. Of some 170,000 clones in the sample, 50% to 75% were seen once. As to treatment: oral pan-JAK inhibitor, 5-10 mg twice daily. Peripheral blood, together with lesional scalp punch biopsies, was collected from alopecia areata patients. The data are from a study of CD8+ T cells in alopecia areata. Across the whole study: Twice daily, treated patients received 5 to 10 mg of oral tofacitinib. Using the percentage of affected scalp area, treated patients' severity was scored.

Sequencing was performed on CD4+ T cells sorted from blood, taken at approximately week 56, from a patient treated with tofacitinib. The chain combines TRBV2 with TRBJ1-2, with D unclear. The receptor was derived from a human donor with alopecia areata. CDR3 amino acids: CASSGNYGYTF. The CDR3 nucleotides are TGTGCCAGCTCGGGTAACTATGGCTACACCTTC.